These 16 T cell receptor beta chains originate from one sample sequenced in a study of radiotherapy plus CTLA-4 blockade in lung cancer. Assay used: immunoSEQ multiplex PCR; TCRdb lists only in-frame clones, some missing. The top ten clones hold 16% of a sample with tens of thousands of clones, 70% to 90% of them seen once. This sample comprised peripheral blood, obtained from a patient treated with radiotherapy plus ipilimumab. The receptors were sampled from a human donor with non-small cell lung cancer that progressed on radiotherapy plus ipilimumab.

This chain joins TRBV5-6 and TRBJ2-7, with D possibly being TRBD1 or TRBD2 (7 bases each). In germline, CDR1 is SGHDT, CDR2 YYEEEE. V was clipped by 3 bases and J by 4 bases, with 14 bases between them. The CDR3 runs to 14 residues. CDR3 sequence: CASSWGGGLYEQYF. The CDR3 coding sequence is TGTGCCAGCAGCTGGGGAGGGGGCCTATACGAGCAGTACTTC.

This chain uses TRBV9 with TRBJ2-1, with 7 bases fitting TRBD1. This CDR3 has 14 amino acids. V shed 0 bases and J 5 bases; nucleotides not matched to a gene: 2. In germline, CDR1 is SGDLS, CDR2 YYNGEE. CDR3 residues: CASSVETGNNEQFF. The DNA for the CDR3 is TGTGCCAGCAGCGTAGAGACAGGGAACAATGAGCAGTTCTTC. The whole variable domain, filled in from reference TRBV9 and TRBJ2-1, reads DSGVTQTPKHLITATGQRVTLRCSPRSGDLSVYWYQQSLDQGLQFLIQYYNGEERAKGNILERFSAQQFPDLHSELNLSSLELGDSALYFCASSVETGNNEQFFGPGTRLTVL.

This chain uses TRBV28 with TRBJ2-2, with 8 bases fitting TRBD2. Unmatched junction bases numbered 4, after V lost 0 bases and J lost 7 bases. This CDR3 region has 15 residues. The V gene's germline CDR1 is MDHEN and CDR2 SYDVKM. The CDR3 DNA sequence: TGTGCCAGCAGTTTATGGGGTACTAGCGGCGGGGAGCTGTTTTTT. This gives the protein CASSLWGTSGGELFF.

This clone was seen a single time. The chain's CDR3 is CASSLYRGNQPQHF. The CDR3 nucleotides are TGTGCCAGCAGCTTATACAGAGGCAATCAGCCCCAGCATTTT. The gene calls are TRBV7-6 and TRBJ1-5, with no clear D. The CDR3 extends over 14 amino acids. Trimming stripped 2 bases from V and 2 bases from J, with 7 bases between. Per the germline V gene, CDR1 is SGHVS and CDR2 is FNYEAQ.

This chain links TRBV12-5 with TRBJ1-1; D not certain. Germline V gene lookup returns CDR1 LGHNT and CDR2 FRNRAP. Between the trimmed V and J ends, which lost 6 bases and 3 bases, there was a span of 11 bases. This CDR3 has 13 amino acids. CDR3 sequence reads: CASGPDTYTEAFF. CDR3 in DNA: TGTGCTAGTGGACCCGACACCTACACTGAAGCTTTCTTT. The whole variable domain, filled in from reference TRBV12-5 and TRBJ1-1, reads DARVTQTPRHKVTEMGQEVTMRCQPILGHNTVFWYRQTMMQGLELLAYFRNRAPLDDSGMPKDRFSAEMPDATLATLKIQPSEPRDSAVYFCASGPDTYTEAFFGQGTRLTVV.

The chain recombines TRBV2 with TRBJ2-7; D gene ambiguous. CDR1 and CDR2 (germline): SNHLY, FYNNEI. V lost 6 bases and J 3 bases, leaving 9 bases between the germline ends. CDR3 length: 12 amino acids. CDR3: CASSLEFYEQYF. As DNA, the CDR3 is TGTGCCAGCAGCCTAGAGTTCTACGAGCAGTACTTC.

This clone was counted a single time. The gene calls are TRBV5-4 and TRBJ2-1; TRBD2 matches at 12 bases. Germline V CDR1 and CDR2: SGHNT, YYREEE (reference sequence). V lost 5 bases and J lost 4; bases outside the gene matches: 7. This CDR3 contains 16 residues. For the CDR3, the DNA is TGTGCCAGCAGGACAGGGACTAGCGGGCGGTACAATGAGCAGTTCTTC. Translation: CASRTGTSGRYNEQFF.

The gene calls are TRBV7-2 and TRBJ1-3, with 7 bases matching TRBD1. Germline V gene sequence: CDR1 SGHTA, CDR2 FQGNSA. The CDR3 consists of 17 residues. Trimming at V came to 2 bases and at J to 4 bases, leaving 11 bases not matched to a gene. The CDR3 spells CASSLSPATGRGNTIYF. The CDR3 bases are TGTGCCAGCAGCTTATCCCCCGCGACAGGGCGCGGAAACACCATATATTTT.

The table lists this clone with a count of one. This chain uses TRBV7-8 with TRBJ2-3; 13 bases agree with TRBD2. Germline CDR1 and CDR2: SGHVS and FQNEAQ. The CDR3 sequence is 19 residues long. J lost 4 bases, V lost 2 bases, and 12 bases had no gene match. The CDR3 protein is CASSLKRAGGLAGADTQYF. Here the CDR3 DNA reads TGTGCCAGCAGCTTAAAGCGCGCCGGAGGACTAGCGGGGGCAGATACGCAGTATTTT. Together with reference TRBV7-8 and TRBJ2-3, the CDR3 gives the full variable domain: GAGVSQSPRYKVAKRGQDVALRCDPISGHVSLFWYQQALGQGPEFLTYFQNEAQLDKSGLPSDRFFAERPEGSVSTLKIQRTQQEDSAVYLCASSLKRAGGLAGADTQYFGPGTRLTVL.

The genes are TRBV7-9 and TRBJ1-3; no clear D. The V gene lost 6 bases and the J gene lost 4 bases, with 16 bases spanning the gap. Germline CDR1 SEHNR, CDR2 FQNEAQ (reference sequence). The CDR3 is 15 residues long. The CDR3 sequence is CASSRRDREGNTIYF. The CDR3 DNA reads TGTGCCAGCAGTCGCCGGGATAGGGAGGGAAACACCATATATTTT.

The chain links TRBV4-1 to TRBJ2-3; 11 nucleotides line up with TRBD2. Looked up from germline, CDR1 is MGHRA and CDR2 is YSYEKL. The CDR3 runs to 20 residues. Unmatched junction bases numbered 14, after V lost 0 bases and J lost 3 bases. The CDR3 is CASSQDRLAGFRRETDTQYF. In nucleotides, the CDR3 is TGCGCCAGCAGCCAAGATAGACTAGCGGGATTTAGGCGCGAGACAGATACGCAGTATTTT.

This chain connects TRBV5-1 to TRBJ1-1; TRBD1 agrees at 9 bases. Germline V gives CDR1 SGHRS, CDR2 YFSETQ. The CDR3 runs to 14 residues. V shed 4 bases and J 4 bases; nucleotides not matched to a gene: 5. CDR3 amino acids: CASSELTGGTEAFF. DNA for the CDR3: TGCGCCAGCAGCGAGCTGACAGGGGGCACTGAAGCTTTCTTT.

The J gene is TRBJ1-4, the V gene TRBV30, with 7 bases identical to TRBD1. The CDR3 has 16 amino acids. V lost 0 bases and J lost 4; bases outside the gene matches: 8. Germline V lookup: CDR1 GTSNPN, CDR2 SVGIG (reference sequence). As DNA, the CDR3 is TGTGCCTGGAGTGTAAAAGGGGGCCTCGTTAATGAAAAACTGTTTTTT. Translating gives CAWSVKGGLVNEKLFF.

The rearrangement uses TRBV14 and TRBJ1-6; D ambiguous. CDR1 SGHDN and CDR2 FVKESK come from the germline V gene. V was clipped by 0 bases and J by 8 bases, with 5 bases between them. The CDR3 is 13 residues long. CDR3 amino acids: CASSQDTDSPLHF. The CDR3 DNA is TGTGCCAGCAGCCAAGATACAGATTCACCCCTCCACTTT.

The sample holds one count of this clone. This chain joins TRBV4-3 and TRBJ1-2; D unresolved. There are 15 residues in the CDR3. From germline, CDR1 is LGHNA and CDR2 YSLEER. V lost 0 bases, J lost 4 bases, and 12 bases lay in between. The CDR3 bases are TGCGCCAGCAGCCAAGATCGGCATTCGGGCTATGGCTACACCTTC. As protein: CASSQDRHSGYGYTF.

This rearrangement joins TRBV6-1 to TRBJ2-5, with no clear D. V was cut by 2 bases and J by 6 bases, with 7 bases left in between. Per the germline V gene, CDR1 is MNHNS and CDR2 is SASEGT. The CDR3 has 12 amino acids. The CDR3 loop is CASSEPGQTQYF. The CDR3 bases are TGTGCCAGCAGTGAACCCGGCCAGACCCAGTACTTC.